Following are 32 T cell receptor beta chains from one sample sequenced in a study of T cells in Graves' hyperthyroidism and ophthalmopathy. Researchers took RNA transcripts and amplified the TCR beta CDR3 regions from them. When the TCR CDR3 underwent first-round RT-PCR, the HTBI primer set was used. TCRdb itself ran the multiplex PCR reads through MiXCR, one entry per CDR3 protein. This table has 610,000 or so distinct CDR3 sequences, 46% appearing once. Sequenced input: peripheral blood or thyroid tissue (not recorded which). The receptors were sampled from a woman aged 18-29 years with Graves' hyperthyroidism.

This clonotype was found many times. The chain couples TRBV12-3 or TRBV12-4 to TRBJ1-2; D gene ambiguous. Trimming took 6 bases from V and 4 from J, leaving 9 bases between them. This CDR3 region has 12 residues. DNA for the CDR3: TGTGCCAGCAGAGCCCTTGGCTATGGCTACACCTTC. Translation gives CASRALGYGYTF.

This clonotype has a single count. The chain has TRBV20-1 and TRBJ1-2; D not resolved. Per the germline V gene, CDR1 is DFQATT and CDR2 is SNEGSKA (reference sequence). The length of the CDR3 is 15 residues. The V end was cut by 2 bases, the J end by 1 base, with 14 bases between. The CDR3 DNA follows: TGCAGTGCTAGAAGGGAGTTCGACAATAACTATGGCTACACCTTC. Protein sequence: CSARREFDNNYGYTF.

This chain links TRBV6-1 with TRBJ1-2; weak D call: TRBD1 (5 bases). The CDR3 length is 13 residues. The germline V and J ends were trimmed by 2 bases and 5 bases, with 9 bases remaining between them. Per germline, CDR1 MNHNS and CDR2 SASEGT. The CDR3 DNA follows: TGTGCCAGCAGTGAATGGGGGATATATGGCTACACCTTC. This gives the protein CASSEWGIYGYTF.

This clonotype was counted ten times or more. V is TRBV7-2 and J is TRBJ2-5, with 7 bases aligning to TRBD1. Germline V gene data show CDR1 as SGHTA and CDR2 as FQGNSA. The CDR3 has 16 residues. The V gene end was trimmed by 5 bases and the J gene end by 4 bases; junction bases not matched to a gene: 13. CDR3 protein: CASSPKNRGRRETQYF. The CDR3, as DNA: TGTGCCAGCAGCCCCAAAAACAGGGGAAGGAGAGAGACCCAGTACTTC.

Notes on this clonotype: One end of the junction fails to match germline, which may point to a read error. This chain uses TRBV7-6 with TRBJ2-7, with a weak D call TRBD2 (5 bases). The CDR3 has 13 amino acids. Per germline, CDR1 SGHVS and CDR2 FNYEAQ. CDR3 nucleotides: TGTGCCAGCAGCACTAGGGCCTTGGATTCTCGGCACTTC. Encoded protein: CASSTRALDSRHF.

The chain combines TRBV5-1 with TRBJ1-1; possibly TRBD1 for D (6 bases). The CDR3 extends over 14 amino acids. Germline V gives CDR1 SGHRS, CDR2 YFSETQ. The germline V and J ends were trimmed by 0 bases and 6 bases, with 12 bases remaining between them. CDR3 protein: CASSLDGGRAEAFF. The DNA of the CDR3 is TGCGCCAGCAGCTTGGATGGGGGGCGGGCTGAAGCTTTCTTT.

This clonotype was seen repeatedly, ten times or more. Here the CDR3 reads CASSWSDYGYTF. For the CDR3, the DNA is TGTGCCAGTAGTTGGTCGGACTATGGCTACACCTTC. The chain has TRBV19 and TRBJ1-2; D not certain. Trimming took 5 bases from V and 3 from J, leaving 7 bases between them. The CDR3 length is 12 residues. The germline gives CDR1 LNHDA, CDR2 SQIVND (reference sequence).

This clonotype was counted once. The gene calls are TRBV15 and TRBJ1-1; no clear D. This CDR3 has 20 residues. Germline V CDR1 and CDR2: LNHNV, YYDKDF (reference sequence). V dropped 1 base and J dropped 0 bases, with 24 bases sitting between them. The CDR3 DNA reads TGTGCCACCAGCAGAGTTGGCAGCCAAGAGACCCAGTACTTGAACACTGAAGCTTTCTTT. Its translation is CATSRVGSQETQYLNTEAFF.

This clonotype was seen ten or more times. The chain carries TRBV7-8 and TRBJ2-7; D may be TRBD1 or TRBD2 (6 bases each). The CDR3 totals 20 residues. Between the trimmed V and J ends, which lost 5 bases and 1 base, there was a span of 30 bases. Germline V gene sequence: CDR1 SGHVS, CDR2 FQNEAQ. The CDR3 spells CASSKLPGHGGRAGSYEQYF. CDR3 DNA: TGTGCCAGCAGCAAACTTCCGGGACACGGAGGTCGGGCGGGATCCTACGAGCAGTACTTC.

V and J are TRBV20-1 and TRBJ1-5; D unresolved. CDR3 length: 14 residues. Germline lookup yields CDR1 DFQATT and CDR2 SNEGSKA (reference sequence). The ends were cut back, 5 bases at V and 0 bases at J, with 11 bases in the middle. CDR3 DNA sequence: TGCAGTGCTCCCTGGGGAGATAGCAATCAGCCCCAGCATTTT. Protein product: CSAPWGDSNQPQHF.

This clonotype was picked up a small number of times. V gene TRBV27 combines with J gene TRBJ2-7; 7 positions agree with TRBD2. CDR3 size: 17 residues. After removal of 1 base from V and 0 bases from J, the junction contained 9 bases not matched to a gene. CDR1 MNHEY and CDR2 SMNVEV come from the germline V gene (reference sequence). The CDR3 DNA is TGTGCCAGCAGTTTATATCCTAACGGGGACTACTCCTACGAGCAGTACTTC. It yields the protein CASSLYPNGDYSYEQYF.

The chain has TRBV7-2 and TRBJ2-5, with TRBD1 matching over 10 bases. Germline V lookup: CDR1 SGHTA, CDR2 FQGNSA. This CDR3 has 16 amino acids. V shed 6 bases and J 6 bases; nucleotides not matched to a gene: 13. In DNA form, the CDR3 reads TGTGCCAGCAGTCCTCCTTGGGGGGACAGGGGCCAGACCCAGTACTTC. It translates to CASSPPWGDRGQTQYF.

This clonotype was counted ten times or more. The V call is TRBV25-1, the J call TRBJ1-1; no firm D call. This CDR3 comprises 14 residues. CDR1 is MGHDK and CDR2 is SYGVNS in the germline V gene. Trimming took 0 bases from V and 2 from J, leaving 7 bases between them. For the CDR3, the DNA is TGTGCCAGCAGTGAATATCGGGGAAACACTGAAGCTTTCTTT. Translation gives CASSEYRGNTEAFF.

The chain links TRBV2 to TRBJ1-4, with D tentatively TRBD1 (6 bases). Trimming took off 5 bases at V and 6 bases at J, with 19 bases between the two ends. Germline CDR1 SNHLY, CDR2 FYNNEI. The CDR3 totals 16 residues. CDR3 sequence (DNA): TGTGCCAGCAGTCCCCTTAGCGGGGGCGAGGATGAAAAACTGTTTTTT. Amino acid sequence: CASSPLSGGEDEKLFF.

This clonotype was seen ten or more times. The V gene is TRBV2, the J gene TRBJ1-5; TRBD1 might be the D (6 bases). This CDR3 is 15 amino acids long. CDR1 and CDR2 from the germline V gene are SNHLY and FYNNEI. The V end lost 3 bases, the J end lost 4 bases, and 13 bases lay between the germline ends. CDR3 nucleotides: TGTGCCAGCAGTGATTGGAAGGGGGAGAATCAGCCCCAGCATTTT. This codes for CASSDWKGENQPQHF.

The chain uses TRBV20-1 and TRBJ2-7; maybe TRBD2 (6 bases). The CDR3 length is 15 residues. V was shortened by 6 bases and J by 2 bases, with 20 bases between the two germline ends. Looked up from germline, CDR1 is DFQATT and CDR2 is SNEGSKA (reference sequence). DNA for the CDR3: TGCAGTGCCCCAGCCGGAGGGGCGACAACCTACGAGCAGTACTTC. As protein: CSAPAGGATTYEQYF.

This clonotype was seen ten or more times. This CDR3 reads CASSLVVAGPPSNQPQHF. The CDR3 region has the DNA TGTGCCAGCAGCTTAGTCGTAGCAGGGCCCCCTAGCAATCAGCCCCAGCATTTT. The chain links TRBV7-2 to TRBJ1-5; D perhaps matches TRBD1 (5 bases). Germline V lookup: CDR1 SGHTA, CDR2 FQGNSA. The CDR3 consists of 18 residues. With 1 base removed from V and 0 bases from J, the gap between germline ends came to 16 bases.

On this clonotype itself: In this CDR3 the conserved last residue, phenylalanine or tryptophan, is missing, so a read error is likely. This CDR3 reads CASSHGQGASGYTL. The CDR3 DNA reads TGTGCCAGCTCGCATGGACAGGGGGCGTCCGGCTACACCCTC. The chain couples TRBV2 to TRBJ1-2; 11 positions agree with TRBD1. The V gene's germline CDR1 is SNHLY and CDR2 FYNNEI. V was pared by 8 bases and J by 8 bases, with 10 bases of the junction left unmatched. The CDR3 is 14 amino acids.

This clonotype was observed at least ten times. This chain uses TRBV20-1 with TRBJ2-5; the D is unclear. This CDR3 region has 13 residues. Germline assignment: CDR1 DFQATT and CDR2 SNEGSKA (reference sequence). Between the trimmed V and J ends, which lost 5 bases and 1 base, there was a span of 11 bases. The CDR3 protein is CSAPSRSQETQYF. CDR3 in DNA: TGCAGTGCTCCCTCCAGGAGCCAAGAGACCCAGTACTTC.

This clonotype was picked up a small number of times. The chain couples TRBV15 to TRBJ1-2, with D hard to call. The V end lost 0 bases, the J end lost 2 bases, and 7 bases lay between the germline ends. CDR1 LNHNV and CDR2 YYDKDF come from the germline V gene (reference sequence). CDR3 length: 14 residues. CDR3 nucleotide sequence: TGTGCCACCAGCAGAGAAGTAGGGAACTATGGCTACACCTTC. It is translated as CATSREVGNYGYTF.

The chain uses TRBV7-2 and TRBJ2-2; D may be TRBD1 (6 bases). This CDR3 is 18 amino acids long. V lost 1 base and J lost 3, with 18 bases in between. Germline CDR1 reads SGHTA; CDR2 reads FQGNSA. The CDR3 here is CASSLDSPQGPYTGELFF. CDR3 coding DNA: TGTGCCAGCAGCTTAGATAGTCCACAGGGCCCATACACCGGGGAGCTGTTTTTT.

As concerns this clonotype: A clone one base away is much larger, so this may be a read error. CDR3 nucleotides: TGTGCCAGCAGTAGGGGACAGGGGGCGTCTTACGAGCAGCACTTC. It translates to CASSRGQGASYEQHF. The rearrangement joins TRBV6-5 to TRBJ2-7; 12 bases are shared with TRBD1. The CDR3 consists of 15 residues. The germline gives CDR1 MNHEY, CDR2 SVGAGI.

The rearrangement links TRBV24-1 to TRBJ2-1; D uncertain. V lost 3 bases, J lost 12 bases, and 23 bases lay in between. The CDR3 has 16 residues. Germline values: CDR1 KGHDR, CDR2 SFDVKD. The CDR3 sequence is CATSDPGRSGEIGQFF. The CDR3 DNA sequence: TGTGCCACCAGTGATCCCGGTAGATCTGGCGAAATTGGGCAGTTCTTC.

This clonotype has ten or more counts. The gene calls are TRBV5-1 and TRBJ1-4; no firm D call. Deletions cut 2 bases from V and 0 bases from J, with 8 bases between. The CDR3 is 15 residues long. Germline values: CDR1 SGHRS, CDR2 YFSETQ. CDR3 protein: CASSFVGATNEKLFF. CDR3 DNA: TGCGCCAGCAGCTTTGTAGGTGCAACTAATGAAAAACTGTTTTTT.

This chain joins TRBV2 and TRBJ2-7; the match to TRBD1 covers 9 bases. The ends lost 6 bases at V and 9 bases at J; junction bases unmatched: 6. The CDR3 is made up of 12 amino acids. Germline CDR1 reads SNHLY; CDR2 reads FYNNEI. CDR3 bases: TGTGCCAGCAGGGGACAGGGTGCCGGGCAGTACTTC. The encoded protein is CASRGQGAGQYF.

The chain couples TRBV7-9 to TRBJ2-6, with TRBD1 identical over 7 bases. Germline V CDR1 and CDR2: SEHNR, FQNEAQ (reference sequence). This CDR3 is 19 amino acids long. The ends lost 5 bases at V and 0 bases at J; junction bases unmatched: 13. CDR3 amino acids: CASSTYRGGGHSGANVLTF. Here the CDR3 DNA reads TGTGCCAGCAGCACTTACAGGGGCGGAGGACACTCTGGGGCCAACGTCCTGACTTTC. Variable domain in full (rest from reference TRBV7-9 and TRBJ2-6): DTGVSQNPRHKITKRGQNVTFRCDPISEHNRLYWYRQTLGQGPEFLTYFQNEAQLEKSRLLSDRFSAERPKGSFSTLEIQRTEQGDSAMYLCASSTYRGGGHSGANVLTFGAGSRLTVL.

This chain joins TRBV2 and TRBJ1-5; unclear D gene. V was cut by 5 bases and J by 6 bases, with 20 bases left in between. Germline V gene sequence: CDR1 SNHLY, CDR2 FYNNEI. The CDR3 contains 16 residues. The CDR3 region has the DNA TGTGCCAGCAGTTACTCATTTCGGCAGGATGGTCAGCCCCAGCATTTT. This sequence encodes CASSYSFRQDGQPQHF.

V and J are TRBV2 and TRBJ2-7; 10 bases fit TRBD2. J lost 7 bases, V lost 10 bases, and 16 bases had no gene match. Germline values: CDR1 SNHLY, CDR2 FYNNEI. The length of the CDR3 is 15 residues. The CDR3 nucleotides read TGTGCCAATAGCCCGTCCCTAGCGGGAGAGAGGGAGCAGTACTTC. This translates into CANSPSLAGEREQYF. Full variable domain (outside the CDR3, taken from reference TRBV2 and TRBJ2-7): EPEVTQTPSHQVTQMGQEVILRCVPISNHLYFYWYRQILGQKVEFLVSFYNNEISEKSEIFDDQFSVERPDGSNFTLKIRSTKLEDSAMYFCANSPSLAGEREQYFGPGTRLTVT.

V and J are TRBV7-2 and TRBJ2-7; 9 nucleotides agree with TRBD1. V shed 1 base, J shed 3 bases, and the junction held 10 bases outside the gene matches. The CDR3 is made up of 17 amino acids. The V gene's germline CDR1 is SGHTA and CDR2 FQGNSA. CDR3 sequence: CASSLGPGTGFRYEQYF. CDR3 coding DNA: TGTGCCAGCAGCTTAGGACCCGGGACAGGGTTTCGCTACGAGCAGTACTTC.

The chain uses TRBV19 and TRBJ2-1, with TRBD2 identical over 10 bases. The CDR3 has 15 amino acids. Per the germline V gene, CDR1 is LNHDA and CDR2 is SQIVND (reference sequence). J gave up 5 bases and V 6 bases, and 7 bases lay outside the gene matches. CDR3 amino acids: CASRISGRANNEQFF. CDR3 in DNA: TGTGCCAGTAGGATAAGCGGGAGGGCAAACAATGAGCAGTTCTTC.

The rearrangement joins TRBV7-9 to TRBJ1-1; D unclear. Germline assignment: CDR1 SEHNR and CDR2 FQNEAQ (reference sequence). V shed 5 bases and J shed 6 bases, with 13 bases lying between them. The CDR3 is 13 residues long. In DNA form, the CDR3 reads TGTGCCAGCAGCCCCCGGGGAGGAGCTGAAGCTTTCTTT. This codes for CASSPRGGAEAFF.

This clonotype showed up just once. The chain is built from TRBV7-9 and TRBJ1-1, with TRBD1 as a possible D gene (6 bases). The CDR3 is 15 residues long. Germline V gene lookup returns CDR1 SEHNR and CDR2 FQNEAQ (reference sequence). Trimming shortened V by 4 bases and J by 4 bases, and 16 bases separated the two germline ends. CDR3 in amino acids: CASSSQAGAFTEAFF. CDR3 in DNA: TGTGCCAGCAGCTCTCAGGCGGGGGCTTTCACTGAAGCTTTCTTT.